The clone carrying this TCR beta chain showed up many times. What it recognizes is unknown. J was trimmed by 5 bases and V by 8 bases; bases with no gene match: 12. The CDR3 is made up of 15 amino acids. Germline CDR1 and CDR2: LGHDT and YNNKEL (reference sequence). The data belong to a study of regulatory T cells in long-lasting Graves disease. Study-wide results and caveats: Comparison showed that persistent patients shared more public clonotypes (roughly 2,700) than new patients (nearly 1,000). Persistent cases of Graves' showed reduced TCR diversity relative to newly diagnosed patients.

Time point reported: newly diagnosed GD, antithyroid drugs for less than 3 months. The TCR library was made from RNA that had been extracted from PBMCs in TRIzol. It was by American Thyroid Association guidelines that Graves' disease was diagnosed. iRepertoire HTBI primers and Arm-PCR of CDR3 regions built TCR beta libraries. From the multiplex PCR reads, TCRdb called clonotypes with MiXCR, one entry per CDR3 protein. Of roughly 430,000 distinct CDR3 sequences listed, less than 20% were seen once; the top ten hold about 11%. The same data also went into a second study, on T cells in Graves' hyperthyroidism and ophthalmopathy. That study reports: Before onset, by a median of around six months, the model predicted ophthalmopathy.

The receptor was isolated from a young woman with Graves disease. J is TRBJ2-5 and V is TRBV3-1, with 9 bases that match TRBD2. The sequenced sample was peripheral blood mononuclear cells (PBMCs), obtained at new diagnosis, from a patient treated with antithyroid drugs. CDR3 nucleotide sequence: TGTGCCAGCGGCCGAGGGGCTAGCGGGACGGAGACCCAGTACTTC. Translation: CASGRGASGTETQYF.